Below, 18 T cell receptor beta chains from the same sample are listed, as sequenced in a study of liver allograft versus peripheral blood T cells. Whole-study context: Recipients' peripheral blood T cell receptor repertoires were compared with those in transplanted livers.

Each CDR3 protein gets one entry after TCRdb re-called the reads with MiXCR. Seen here are approximately 12,000 distinct CDR3 sequences, 20% to 25% observed once, and the top ten hold 1.5% to 2%. These receptors were obtained from a human patient who had a liver transplant. The graft donor may have contributed some T cells.

CDR3 loop: CASSEYPPSGGRDTQYF. The CDR3 DNA reads as TGTGCCAGCAGTGAATATCCACCTAGCGGGGGAAGGGATACGCAGTATTTT. The chain has TRBV25-1 and TRBJ2-3, with TRBD2 matching 10 bases. Looked up from germline, CDR1 is MGHDK and CDR2 is SYGVNS. The CDR3 covers 17 residues. V trimming: 0 bases; J trimming: 6 bases; junction bases outside the gene matches: 9.

This clonotype is medium-sized. V and J are TRBV6-6 and TRBJ1-6; D remains unclear. CDR1 is MNHNY and CDR2 is SVGAGI in the germline V gene (reference sequence). This CDR3 has 13 amino acids. V lost 5 bases, J lost 10 bases, and 12 bases lay in between. The CDR3 region has the DNA TGTGCCAGCAGTACTCCATCGCCATCACCCCTCCACTTT. It codes for CASSTPSPSPLHF.

This clonotype was found a few times. This sequence joins TRBV19 and TRBJ2-3; either TRBD1 or TRBD2 may supply D (6 bases each). The CDR3 contains 13 residues. Trimming took 4 bases from V and 2 from J, leaving 7 bases between them. Germline V CDR1 and CDR2: LNHDA, SQIVND (reference sequence). Here the CDR3 reads CASSTGATDTQYF. CDR3 DNA sequence: TGTGCCAGTAGTACGGGGGCCACAGATACGCAGTATTTT.

The chain couples TRBV10-3 to TRBJ1-5; D is undetermined. The ends were cut back, 4 bases at V and 2 bases at J, with 6 bases in the middle. This CDR3 has 13 residues. CDR1 and CDR2 from the germline V gene are ENHRY and SYGVKD. The CDR3 DNA sequence: TGTGCCATCAGTGGGGGAGGCAATCAGCCCCAGCATTTT. Translation: CAISGGGNQPQHF.

Relative to its sample, this clonotype is medium-sized (0.01 to 0.1%). The chain carries TRBV18 and TRBJ1-4, with D uncertain. The CDR3 has 13 amino acids. Trimming shortened V by 3 bases and J by 8 bases, and 10 bases separated the two germline ends. The germline V gene has CDR1 KGHSH and CDR2 LQKENI. CDR3 in amino acids: CASSPVLYEKLFF. The CDR3 bases are TGTGCCAGCTCACCCGTTCTGTACGAAAAACTGTTTTTT. Using reference TRBV18 and TRBJ1-4 for the parts outside the CDR3, the full variable domain is NAGVMQNPRHLVRRRGQEARLRCSPMKGHSHVYWYRQLPEEGLKFMVYLQKENIIDESGMPKERFSAEFPKEGPSILRIQQVVRGDSAAYFCASSPVLYEKLFFGSGTQLSVL.

The CDR3: CASSVTGRSSGANVLTF. The DNA for the CDR3 is TGTGCCAGCAGCGTGACAGGGAGGTCATCTGGGGCCAACGTCCTGACTTTC. This rearrangement joins TRBV9 to TRBJ2-6, with D possibly being TRBD1 (7 bases). The CDR3 totals 17 residues. Per the germline V gene, CDR1 is SGDLS and CDR2 is YYNGEE. Trimming removed 2 bases from V and 1 base from J, with 13 bases in between.

In its sample, this clonotype was seen a few times. Here the CDR3 DNA reads TGTGCCAGCAGGCCTCCGGGACACTCTGTGGCTTTCTTT. Amino acids: CASRPPGHSVAFF. The chain couples TRBV6-5 to TRBJ1-1; tentatively, D is TRBD1 (6 bases). The germline V gene encodes CDR1 MNHEY and CDR2 SVGAGI. Trimming stripped 6 bases from V and 11 bases from J, with 19 bases between. The CDR3 extends over 13 amino acids.

The V call is TRBV7-9, the J call TRBJ2-3; D perhaps matches TRBD1 (6 bases). Trimming left V 1 base short and J 4 bases short, with 15 bases between. Germline V CDR1 and CDR2: SEHNR, FQNEAQ (reference sequence). This CDR3 spans 16 amino acids. CDR3 loop: CASSLGVGAVADTQYF. The DNA for the CDR3 is TGTGCCAGCAGCTTAGGGGTGGGGGCAGTGGCAGATACGCAGTATTTT.

A remark on this clonotype: This could be a read error, since a much larger clone is one nucleotide away. The chain uses TRBV10-3 and TRBJ1-1, with TRBD1 matching 7 bases. V shed 10 bases and J 4 bases; nucleotides not matched to a gene: 12. CDR1 is ENHRY, CDR2 SYGVKD, per germline. The CDR3 runs 14 residues. Written as DNA, the CDR3 is TGTGCCACCAGGGGGGCGCGGGACGGCACTGAAGCTTTCTTT. Protein: CATRGARDGTEAFF.

CDR3 loop: CASSPGTSGSYEQYF. The DNA of the CDR3 is TGTGCCAGCTCACCCGGGACTAGCGGGAGCTACGAGCAGTACTTC. The chain combines TRBV18 with TRBJ2-7; 14 bases line up with TRBD2. The CDR3 length is 15 residues. V was pared by 3 bases and J by 3 bases, with 1 base of the junction left unmatched. Germline V lookup: CDR1 KGHSH, CDR2 LQKENI.

This clonotype was picked up a small number of times. V and J are TRBV30 and TRBJ1-3; D not certain. Germline values: CDR1 GTSNPN, CDR2 SVGIG (reference sequence). V was trimmed by 1 base and J by 3 bases, leaving 7 bases between them. The CDR3 consists of 13 residues. CDR3 DNA sequence: TGTGCCTGGAGTGGGAGTTTTGGAAACACCATATATTTT. Translated: CAWSGSFGNTIYF.

This clonotype rates as medium-sized. This chain connects TRBV18 to TRBJ2-7, with 7 bases fitting TRBD2. Germline CDR1 KGHSH, CDR2 LQKENI. The CDR3 length is 14 residues. J was trimmed by 4 bases and V by 3 bases; bases with no gene match: 6. The CDR3 coding sequence is TGTGCCAGCTCACCTAGTAGCGGGTATTACGAGCAGTACTTC. Protein product: CASSPSSGYYEQYF.

This clonotype was counted only a few times. The CDR3 DNA sequence: TGTGCCAGCAGTTTATCCCCGACTAGCGGAGACCTCTACGAGCAGTACTTC. It yields the protein CASSLSPTSGDLYEQYF. This rearrangement joins TRBV27 to TRBJ2-7; TRBD2 matches at 9 bases. Trimming removed 0 bases from V and 3 bases from J; junction bases left unmatched: 9. The CDR3 length is 17 residues. Germline loops: CDR1 MNHEY, CDR2 SMNVEV (reference sequence).

The rearrangement links TRBV6-2 or TRBV6-3 to TRBJ2-1; no reliable D call. Between the trimmed V and J ends, which lost 1 base and 4 bases, there was a span of 17 bases. The CDR3 has 17 amino acids. Germline-derived CDR1 and CDR2 are MNHEY and SVGEGT. In nucleotides, the CDR3 is TGTGCCAGCAGTTACTTTACACTAAGCTTCATGTACAATGAGCAGTTCTTC. Its translation is CASSYFTLSFMYNEQFF.

The chain employs TRBV7-9 and TRBJ1-2; D remains ambiguous. There are 13 residues in the CDR3. The germline CDR1 and CDR2 sequences are SEHNR and FQNEAQ (reference sequence). V dropped 5 bases and J dropped 4 bases, with 11 bases sitting between them. The CDR3 loop reads CASSPETGYGYTF. CDR3 nucleotides: TGTGCCAGCAGCCCAGAGACGGGCTATGGCTACACCTTC.

This clonotype was recorded a few times. The CDR3 sequence: CASSPQLEQYF. CDR3 in DNA: TGTGCCAGCAGTCCCCAGCTTGAGCAGTACTTC. The V gene is TRBV6-6, the J gene TRBJ2-7; D gene uncertain. Trimming pared 5 bases from V and 7 bases from J, leaving 9 bases between. Germline V gene sequence: CDR1 MNHNY, CDR2 SVGAGI (reference sequence). The CDR3 totals 11 residues.

This clonotype has only a few counts. The V gene is TRBV6-5, the J gene TRBJ2-7; TRBD2 matches at 12 bases. The CDR3 has 14 amino acids. Germline CDR1 is MNHEY and CDR2 is SVGAGI. After removal of 5 bases from V and 6 bases from J, the junction contained 5 bases not matched to a gene. The CDR3 DNA is TGTGCCAGCAGTCGACTAGCGGGAGAGACCGAGCAGTACTTC. This encodes CASSRLAGETEQYF.

This clonotype was recorded a few times. The genes are TRBV12-3 or TRBV12-4 and TRBJ2-1; 7 bases agree with TRBD2. V shed 5 bases and J 12 bases; nucleotides not matched to a gene: 13. CDR3 size: 14 residues. CDR3 amino acids: CASSKSGTSGGQFF. The CDR3 region has the DNA TGTGCCAGCAGTAAATCCGGGACCTCGGGAGGGCAGTTCTTC.